The source of this T cell receptor beta chain is a study of tumor-infiltrating lymphocytes in localized non-small cell lung cancer. On the study more broadly: Each patient gave resected tumor and non-adjacent uninvolved lung tissue.

Details on this clone: Its antigen is still unknown.

Study outcomes and limitations: Tumor T-cell fraction from TCR sequencing was not associated with recurrence-free survival (p = 0.61). Compared with uninvolved lung, tumors showed higher T cell infiltration by TCRbeta sequencing. Only some patients had TCR sequencing, depending on available tissue.

CDR1 is MNHNS and CDR2 is SASEGT in the germline V gene. The CDR3 is made up of 13 amino acids. The V end lost 7 bases, the J end lost 1 base, and 9 bases lay between the germline ends. The data were produced by immunoSEQ multiplex PCR, yet TCRdb's version contains in-frame clones alone and is incomplete. The sample lists about 7,200 clones; about 57% were seen once. This TCR was sampled from a human donor with non-small cell lung cancer. The rearrangement links TRBV6-1 to TRBJ2-3, with D unclear. Sequencing used lung tumor tissue. This chain's CDR3 is CASNPRRTDTQYF. The CDR3 coding sequence is TGTGCCAGCAATCCCAGGCGCACAGATACGCAGTATTTT.